This T cell receptor beta chain was found in a study of blood T cell repertoires in COVID-19. Study-level information: COVID-19 samples collected from the United States, Italy and Spain covered acute and convalescent phases.

The repertoire was sequenced with immunoSEQ multiplex PCR; TCRdb's copy has only in-frame clones and lacks some. The sample contains a few hundred thousand clones, approximately 89% of which appear only once. Germline CDR1 reads MDHEN; CDR2 reads SYDVKM. The CDR3 contains 13 residues. The V gene end was trimmed by 6 bases and the J gene end by 4 bases; junction bases not matched to a gene: 3. All recovered Cohort 3 donors got two negative PCRs, got clearance, or saw symptom resolution. The TCR comes from a woman in her twenties or thirties who had recovered from COVID-19. The sequenced sample consisted of PBMCs or T cells enriched from blood (not recorded which). The chain has TRBV28 and TRBJ2-5; 9 positions match TRBD2. CDR3: CASRGLARETQYF. The CDR3 bases are TGTGCCAGCAGAGGACTAGCGAGAGAGACCCAGTACTTC.